The TCR beta chain described here comes from a study of T cells in Graves' hyperthyroidism and ophthalmopathy. Amplified regions were TCR beta CDR3 sequences from RNA transcripts. First-round RT-PCR targeting the TCR CDR3 was performed with the HTBI primer set. MiXCR, applied by TCRdb to the multiplex PCR reads, yields one record per CDR3 protein. The sample has 350,000 or so distinct CDR3 sequences; 15% to 20% are singletons. The length of the CDR3 is 14 residues. The count of this clonotype is one. Relative to the germline gene, one junction end is altered; a read error may explain this. The chain is built from TRBV12-3 or TRBV12-4 and TRBJ1-1; 7 bases map to TRBD1. The sequenced material came from blood. This TCR came from a woman between 45 and 65 years old with Graves' hyperthyroidism. CDR3 DNA sequence: TGTGCCATCAGTGAGTCCGGACAGGACTCTGAAGCTTTCTTT. This translates into CAISESGQDSEAFF.